Sequencing of this TCR beta chain was carried out in a study of blood T cell repertoires in COVID-19. Participant ages covered about 18 to 89 years across approximately 25 US areas. Clinical history as reported by participants underpinned cohort assignment. The data were produced by immunoSEQ multiplex PCR, yet TCRdb's version contains in-frame clones alone and is incomplete. The sample shows roughly 130,000 clones, around nine tenths of them seen only once. The CDR3 covers 15 residues. Per the germline V gene, CDR1 is MNHEY and CDR2 is SMNVEV (reference sequence). V lost 6 bases and J lost 7; bases outside the gene matches: 9.

This receptor was obtained from a woman in her fifties or sixties who had recovered from COVID-19. Sequencing input: PBMCs or T cells enriched from blood (not recorded which). The genes are TRBV27 and TRBJ1-4; TRBD1 agrees at 9 bases. The CDR3 loop reads CASSPPGQGSEKLFF. The CDR3 DNA follows: TGTGCCAGCAGCCCTCCGGGACAGGGCTCTGAAAAACTGTTTTTT. Based on the CDR3 plus reference TRBV27 and TRBJ1-4, the full variable domain is EAQVTQNPRYLITVTGKKLTVTCSQNMNHEYMSWYRQDPGLGLRQIYYSMNVEVTDKGDVPEGYKVSRKEKRNFPLILESPSPNQTSLYFCASSPPGQGSEKLFFGSGTQLSVL.